This entry lists 19 T cell receptor beta chains sequenced from one sample in a study of cytomegalovirus exposure and HLA in healthy donors. PCR involved 60 Vbeta and 13 Jbeta primers. Clones were read by immunoSEQ multiplex PCR, and TCRdb kept only the in-frame ones, dropping some. The top ten hold 1% to 1.5% of the sample, which has 200,000 to 250,000 clones, about 84% seen once. Sample: PBMCs. The source of these receptors is a human donor in good health.

V and J are TRBV2 and TRBJ2-4; 7 positions agree with TRBD2. Germline CDR1 reads SNHLY; CDR2 reads FYNNEI. J gave up 8 bases and V 2 bases, and 9 bases lay outside the gene matches. CDR3 length: 15 amino acids. CDR3 DNA: TGTGCCAGCAGTGAACTAGCGGTGCGGAGGGACATTCAGTACTTC. This translates into CASSELAVRRDIQYF.

The chain has TRBV7-9 and TRBJ2-1; no firm D call. Trimming pared 2 bases from V and 10 bases from J, leaving 6 bases between. The CDR3 extends over 11 amino acids. Germline CDR1 and CDR2: SEHNR and FQNEAQ (reference sequence). The CDR3 spells CASSLYSEQFF. For the CDR3, the DNA is TGTGCCAGCAGCTTATACAGCGAGCAGTTCTTC.

The chain joins TRBV27 to TRBJ2-7, with D perhaps matching TRBD2 (5 bases). The CDR3 extends over 17 amino acids. Looked up from germline, CDR1 is MNHEY and CDR2 is SMNVEV (reference sequence). Trimming shortened V by 5 bases and J by 2 bases, and 22 bases separated the two germline ends. The CDR3 DNA reads as TGTGCCAGCAGTACAGCCACCACGGCGGGTCTAACCTACGAGCAGTACTTC. Residues: CASSTATTAGLTYEQYF.

The chain uses TRBV6-7 and TRBJ2-2; D not certain. TRBV6-7 is noted as an ORF with a role that remains uncertain. V was cut by 2 bases and J by 1 base, with 14 bases left in between. The CDR3 is 17 amino acids. The CDR3 DNA sequence: TGTGCCAGCAGTTACCCCCTCGTCCCCCTGAACACCGGGGAGCTGTTTTTT. Translating it yields CASSYPLVPLNTGELFF.

V gene TRBV6-1 combines with J gene TRBJ1-4; TRBD1 is a possible D gene (6 bases). The CDR3 covers 13 residues. Trimming left V 10 bases short and J 7 bases short, with 16 bases between. In germline, CDR1 is MNHNS, CDR2 SASEGT. CDR3 sequence (DNA): TGTGCCAACAGGGAGGAGGGAGGTGAAAAACTGTTTTTT. Protein: CANREEGGEKLFF.

The chain uses TRBV7-2 and TRBJ2-7; 7 nucleotides align to TRBD1. J was trimmed by 1 base and V by 5 bases; bases with no gene match: 8. The CDR3 has 15 residues. CDR1 SGHTA and CDR2 FQGNSA come from the germline V gene. CDR3 loop: CASSRSTGASYEQYF. CDR3 sequence (DNA): TGTGCCAGCAGCCGTTCCACAGGGGCGTCCTACGAGCAGTACTTC.

The V call is TRBV2, the J call TRBJ2-7; 9 bases map to TRBD1. CDR3 length equals 14 residues. Losses at the gene ends were 6 bases for V and 5 bases for J; bases not matched to a gene: 8. CDR1 and CDR2 from the germline V gene are SNHLY and FYNNEI. DNA for the CDR3: TGTGCCAGCAGAAGGACAGGGGACGGGCACGAGCAGTACTTC. Translating it yields CASRRTGDGHEQYF.

This clone was counted a few times. V gene TRBV6-6 combines with J gene TRBJ2-5; D unclear. The CDR3 is 11 residues long. Trimming left V 5 bases short and J 2 bases short, with 3 bases between. Germline V gives CDR1 MNHNY, CDR2 SVGAGI (reference sequence). CDR3 coding DNA: TGTGCCAGCAGTGTACAAGAGACCCAGTACTTC. Translation gives CASSVQETQYF.

The chain joins TRBV6-6 to TRBJ1-2, with D possibly matching TRBD1 (5 bases). CDR3 length equals 13 residues. V was shortened by 6 bases and J by 2 bases, with 10 bases between the two germline ends. The germline V gene encodes CDR1 MNHNY and CDR2 SVGAGI (reference sequence). Here the CDR3 DNA reads TGTGCCAGCAGCTCCCGGACAAACTATGGCTACACCTTC. It yields the protein CASSSRTNYGYTF.

This sequence joins TRBV9 and TRBJ2-3, with a tentative D call TRBD2 (7 bases). This CDR3 contains 14 residues. Germline V lookup: CDR1 SGDLS, CDR2 YYNGEE. The V and J ends lost 7 bases and 8 bases respectively, with 20 bases between them. CDR3 bases: TGTGCCAGCTCAAGGGGGGAGGGCCTCGTTACGCAGTATTTT. This sequence encodes CASSRGEGLVTQYF.

This clone was recorded once. The germline gene is not matched at one end of the junction; a read error may be the cause. The gene calls are TRBV7-9 and TRBJ2-1; TRBD1 matches 8 bases. The length of the CDR3 is 15 residues. Germline CDR1 SEHNR, CDR2 FQNEAQ (reference sequence). The CDR3 here is CSSSLYGTGTNEQFF. In DNA form, the CDR3 reads TGTTCCAGCAGCTTGTACGGGACAGGCACGAATGAGCAGTTCTTC.

The V and J genes are TRBV30 and TRBJ2-7, with 7 bases matching TRBD1. Looked up from germline, CDR1 is GTSNPN and CDR2 is SVGIG (reference sequence). The CDR3 has 15 amino acids. V gave up 2 bases and J gave up 3 bases; unmatched junction bases: 10. CDR3: CAWSHTGTANYEQYF. The CDR3 region has the DNA TGTGCCTGGAGTCACACCGGGACAGCAAACTACGAGCAGTACTTC.

This chain connects TRBV10-3 to TRBJ1-5, with D possibly TRBD1 on 6 matching bases. CDR1 is ENHRY, CDR2 SYGVKD, per germline. V lost 11 bases and J lost 4, with 15 bases in between. The CDR3 is 13 residues long. The CDR3 DNA is TGTGCCTCGACCGGGACAAAGAATCAGCCCCAGCATTTT. This gives the protein CASTGTKNQPQHF.

The CDR3 DNA reads as TGTGCCAGCAGTGAGGGAGGGAATTCCTACAATGAGCAGTTCTTC. Its translation: CASSEGGNSYNEQFF. The J gene is TRBJ2-1, the V gene TRBV6-1, with 7 nucleotides matching TRBD2. CDR1 and CDR2 from the germline V gene are MNHNS and SASEGT. The length of the CDR3 is 15 residues. J was trimmed by 1 base and V by 3 bases; bases with no gene match: 3.

The chain recombines TRBV28 with TRBJ2-3; D is perhaps TRBD2 (5 bases). This CDR3 contains 18 residues. Per the germline V gene, CDR1 is MDHEN and CDR2 is SYDVKM. The germline V and J ends were trimmed by 4 bases and 1 base, with 21 bases remaining between them. The CDR3 spells CASSYTIEGGAGTDTQYF. The DNA for the CDR3 is TGTGCCAGCAGTTATACAATAGAAGGAGGCGCCGGCACAGATACGCAGTATTTT.

The V call is TRBV5-1, the J call TRBJ2-1, with 9 bases fitting TRBD2. This CDR3 is 15 amino acids long. V gave up 6 bases and J gave up 8 bases; unmatched junction bases: 12. Germline-derived CDR1 and CDR2 are SGHRS and YFSETQ. CDR3 nucleotides: TGCGCCAGCACCAGAGCGGTAGCGGGAGTCCATGAGCAGTTCTTC. Translation gives CASTRAVAGVHEQFF.

This chain uses TRBV19 with TRBJ2-3; 9 nucleotides line up with TRBD2. The CDR3 extends over 19 amino acids. Per germline, CDR1 LNHDA and CDR2 SQIVND (reference sequence). The V and J ends lost 7 bases and 3 bases, in that order; junction bases with no gene match: 20. This CDR3 is CASTTNTRYSGSRTDTQYF. CDR3 in DNA: TGTGCCAGTACTACAAATACGAGATATAGCGGGAGTCGGACAGATACGCAGTATTTT.

The J gene is TRBJ2-2, the V gene TRBV5-8; 9 bases line up with TRBD2. The length of the CDR3 is 16 residues. The germline CDR1 and CDR2 sequences are SGHTS and YDEGEE. V was pared by 5 bases and J by 2 bases, with 7 bases of the junction left unmatched. CDR3 bases: TGTGCCAGCAGACCTAGCGGGATAGGTAACACCGGGGAGCTGTTTTTT. Translated: CASRPSGIGNTGELFF.

The rearrangement links TRBV6-5 to TRBJ2-3, with D perhaps matching TRBD1 (5 bases). The CDR3 consists of 15 residues. Looked up from germline, CDR1 is MNHEY and CDR2 is SVGAGI. V lost 6 bases, J lost 1 base, and 14 bases lay in between. CDR3 region: CASSWTIPGTDTQYF. The CDR3, as DNA: TGTGCCAGCAGCTGGACAATCCCGGGCACAGATACGCAGTATTTT.